The TCR beta chain described here comes from a study of blood T cell repertoires in COVID-19 (dated by TCRdb to 2018 to 2020). General notes on the study: The collaborator samples originated in the United States, Italy and Spain and spanned the acute and convalescent phases of COVID-19. The material from the prospective study consisted of cDNA or gDNA derived from T cells, B-cell-depleted T cells, or PBMCs. The dataset comprised deeply sampled blood TCRbeta repertoires from subjects exposed to, actively infected with, or recovered from COVID-19. The repertoires were made available in a free public database intended to serve as a resource for research on the immune response to SARS-CoV-2. Where HLA class I and class II types were available, the types were taken from metadata supplied by the sample provider, not from assay-based typing. A de-identified subject ID, COVID-19 status, age in years and sex were almost always included in the sample metadata. The samples were drawn from the first 160 participants of the ongoing ImmuneRACE study and from 950 to 1,500 subjects provided by 6 global collaborators. What the work shows at the level of the full study, not this receptor alone: The amount of clinical and demographic metadata varied by source and participant and was provided uncurated.

TCRbeta CDR3 regions were amplified from genomic DNA using the immunoSEQ Assay, a bias-controlled multiplex PCR. As for the authors' bioinformatics: The number of nucleated cells in each sample was estimated from the amplification of reference gene primers within the assay. To quantify the absolute abundance of each unique TCRbeta CDR3 rearrangement, sequence reads were collapsed and filtered. For each sample, productive Simpson clonality was calculated by taking the square root of Simpson's diversity index across productive rearrangements. TCRdb took this table from immuneACCESS and kept in-frame rearrangements with V and J called. Such tables lack part of the clones; where checked against another copy, unresolved V genes explain under half of the gap, and the rest is unexplained. The V and J calls and clone size are taken from that table; D and trimming were inferred from the DNA. For this sample there are about 69,000 clones; approximately 78% appear just once. The ten largest account for 27% of the sample.

The cysteine opens and the phenylalanine closes a CDR3 of 12 amino acids. The entry retains the CDR3 DNA only, 36 bases that are in frame from base 1. V loses 5 bases of germline sequence and J loses 4 bases, and the interval between the two ends is 8 bases. Collaborating institutions collected whole blood in K2EDTA tubes following their own protocols. For TCRbeta analysis, collaborator samples were shipped as frozen whole blood, as isolated PBMCs, or as DNA extracted from either sample type. This clone is a singleton in its sample. The clone's antigen remains unknown. Per-base quality was not reported, and no clone a single base away is much larger than it.

The chain uses TRBV12-3 or TRBV12-4 and TRBJ1-2, with TRBD1 tentatively as D gene (5 bases match). The sequence derives from a human donor in a cohort sampled during active COVID-19. The sample was peripheral blood. The DNA sequence reads TGTGCCAGCAGTAGGGGTACCTATGGCTACACCTTC. Translated, it gives CASSRGTYGYTF.